This T cell receptor (beta chain) derives from a study of shared clonotypes between healthy human individuals. Each subset's genomic DNA was split evenly across several immunoSEQ plates. The data were produced by immunoSEQ multiplex PCR, yet TCRdb's version contains in-frame clones alone and is incomplete. The repertoire holds 1.6 million or so clones, with less than 99% as singletons. The CDR3 has 16 amino acids. The germline CDR1 and CDR2 sequences are LNHNV and YYDKDF (reference sequence). V gave up 4 bases and J gave up 0 bases, with 16 bases separating them. Regarding the study as a whole: Rarefaction showed that sequencing of sorted subsets was incomplete (despite large depth).

About this clone: Its antigen is undetermined.

The chain joins TRBV15 to TRBJ2-7; D is tentatively TRBD1 or TRBD2 (5 bases each). The clonotype was recovered from a man younger than 40 in good health. Sequencing was done on a sample of naive CD4+ T cells sorted from blood. Indicated subset: CD45RA+ positively selected. CDR3 nucleotide sequence: TGTGCCACCAGCAAAGTTCAACGGGACGGCTCCTACGAGCAGTACTTC. This encodes CATSKVQRDGSYEQYF.